This T cell receptor (beta chain) was recorded in a study of T cell responses to AZD1222 COVID-19 vaccine. Libraries were prepared by immunoSEQ multiplex PCR; TCRdb keeps only in-frame clonotypes and omits some of them. The table records 90,000 to 120,000 clones, roughly nine tenths of them present only once. The CDR3 runs to 17 residues. The V gene lost 0 bases and the J gene lost 0 bases, with 12 bases spanning the gap. The germline gives CDR1 SGDLS, CDR2 YYNGEE. The V call is TRBV9, the J call TRBJ2-2; D is unclear. The specimen was peripheral blood, collected 28 days after the second AZD1222 dose. The receptor comes from an adult who received the AZD1222 COVID-19 vaccine. The CDR3 protein is CASSVEPGGPNTGELFF. As DNA, the CDR3 is TGTGCCAGCAGCGTAGAGCCCGGCGGCCCGAACACCGGGGAGCTGTTTTTT.